The text below deals with one T cell receptor beta chain. Its antigen is not known. The sample belongs to a study of shared clonotypes between healthy human individuals. Study-level findings and limits: Generation of non-shared clonotypes was less probable than generation of clonotypes shared by all four donors.

Assay execution took place at the deep level. The input for sorted-subset replicate PCRs was around 0.2 ug DNA, about 30,000 T cell genomes. As handled by the study authors: Without quality scores, immunoSEQ junctional reads could not be filtered like full-length reads. This table comes from immunoSEQ multiplex PCR, and its TCRdb copy is limited to in-frame clones, with some not included. V and J calls plus clone size are reproduced from that table; the DNA served to infer D and trimming. The repertoire holds 2 million to 2.5 million clones, with more than 85% as singletons. The naive CD8 fraction comprised CD45RO-negative cells positively selected for CCR7 and excluded terminally differentiated effector memory CD45RA+ cells. Trimming took 4 bases from V and 6 from J; bases not matched to a gene: 7. CDR1 is SEHNR and CDR2 is FQNEAQ in the germline V gene (reference sequence). This CDR3 region has 17 residues.

V gene TRBV7-9 combines with J gene TRBJ2-2, with TRBD2 matching 14 bases. The clonotype comes from a man between 18 and 35 years old in good health. Some clones in this sample may be carry-over from other donors' samples. Sequencing input: naive CD8+ T cells from PBMCs. The CDR3 is CASSSGTSGSPAGELFF. The CDR3 nucleotides are TGTGCCAGCAGCTCCGGGACTAGCGGGAGTCCGGCCGGGGAGCTGTTTTTT.